This TCR beta chain was found in a study of blood T cell repertoires in COVID-19 (dated by TCRdb to the early 2020s). Study-wide context: Samples from collaborators originated in the United States, Italy and Spain and spanned both the acute and convalescent phases of COVID-19. The prospective study material was composed of cDNA or gDNA derived from T cells, B-cell-depleted T cells, or PBMCs. Subjects who had been exposed to COVID-19, were actively infected with it, or had recovered from it provided the deeply sampled blood TCRbeta repertoires that made up the dataset. The repertoires were made available in a free public database intended to serve as a resource for research on the immune response to SARS-CoV-2. Samples were obtained from the ongoing ImmuneRACE study (first 160 participants) and from about 1,300 subjects provided by 6 global collaborators. Sample metadata almost always included a de-identified subject ID, COVID-19 status, age in years and sex. HLA class I and class II types, where available, came from metadata supplied by the sample provider rather than from assay-based typing.

As for this clone: Its binding antigen is unknown. The input lacks base qualities; no much larger clone sits a single base away.

The V and J ends are trimmed by 4 bases and 4 bases, leaving 21 bases between them. The CDR3, cysteine through phenylalanine, is 16 amino acids long. Only CDR3 DNA is held: 48 bases, read in frame from base 1. The germline V gene (reference sequence) yields SGHKS for CDR1 and YYEKEE for CDR2. The collaborating institutions used their own protocols to collect whole blood in K2EDTA tubes. For TCRbeta analysis, collaborator samples were shipped as frozen whole blood, as isolated PBMCs, or as DNA extracted from either sample type. The immunoSEQ Assay, a bias-controlled multiplex PCR, was used to amplify TCRbeta CDR3 regions from genomic DNA. From the authors' description of their analysis: The number of nucleated cells in each sample was estimated by amplification of reference gene primers within the assay. To quantify the absolute abundance of each unique TCRbeta CDR3 rearrangement, sequence reads were collapsed and filtered. For each sample, productive Simpson clonality was calculated as the square root of Simpson's diversity index across productive rearrangements. What TCRdb holds here is the immuneACCESS table cut down to in-frame rearrangements. Part of the clones is not present; checked against another copy, under half of the missing clones reflect an unresolved V gene, and the others are unexplained. The DNA was the basis for D and trimming; V, J and clone size are from that table. In all, the sample holds around 15,000 clones, and roughly 85% of those were seen once. The ten largest account for 35% of the sample.

Here is what the overall study found, with its caveats: The amount of clinical and demographic metadata varied by source and participant and was provided uncurated.

The chain uses TRBV5-5 and TRBJ2-7, with a weak D call of TRBD2 (6 bases match). This sequence originates from a man in his 70s in a cohort sampled during active COVID-19. Sequencing used peripheral blood. The CDR3 loop reads CASSPDRGPGRYEQYF. The sequenced DNA is TGTGCCAGCAGCCCGGACCGGGGCCCGGGGAGGTACGAGCAGTACTTC.